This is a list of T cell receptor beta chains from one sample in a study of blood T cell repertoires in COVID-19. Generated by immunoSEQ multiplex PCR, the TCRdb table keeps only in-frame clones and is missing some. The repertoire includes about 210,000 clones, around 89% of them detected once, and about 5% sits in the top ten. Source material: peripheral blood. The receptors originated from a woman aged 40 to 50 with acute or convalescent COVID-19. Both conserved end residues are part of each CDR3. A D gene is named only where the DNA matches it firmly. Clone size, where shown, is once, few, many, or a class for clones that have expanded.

cdr3_aa: CASSIGGTGYEQFF; cdr3_nt: TGTGCCAGCAGCATAGGTGGGACAGGGTATGAGCAGTTCTTC; v_call: TRBV9; d_call: TRBD1; clone_size: once; j_call: TRBJ2-1
cdr3_aa: CASSFHDRGDGYTF; cdr3_nt: TGTGCCAGCAGCTTTCATGACAGGGGTGATGGCTACACCTTC; v_call: TRBV7-6; d_call: TRBD1; clone_size: NA; j_call: TRBJ1-2
cdr3_aa: CASRQMGSSNYGYTF; cdr3_nt: TGTGCCAGCAGACAGATGGGCAGCTCTAACTATGGCTACACCTTC; v_call: TRBV7-9; d_call: NA; clone_size: NA; j_call: TRBJ1-2
cdr3_aa: CASTLTGQGDNNEQFF; cdr3_nt: TGTGCCAGCACCCTAACTGGGCAGGGGGATAACAATGAGCAGTTCTTC; v_call: TRBV27; d_call: TRBD1; clone_size: NA; j_call: TRBJ2-1
cdr3_aa: CSVGGGQPYQPQHF; cdr3_nt: TGCAGCGTCGGTGGGGGACAGCCATATCAGCCCCAGCATTTT; v_call: TRBV29-1; d_call: TRBD1; clone_size: NA; j_call: TRBJ1-5
cdr3_aa: CASRPTGHTEAFF; cdr3_nt: TGTGCCAGTAGACCAACAGGGCACACTGAAGCTTTCTTT; v_call: TRBV19; d_call: NA; clone_size: NA; j_call: TRBJ1-1
cdr3_aa: CASSLRGAGGTDTQYF; cdr3_nt: TGTGCCAGCAGTTTACGGGGGGCGGGAGGCACAGATACGCAGTATTTT; v_call: TRBV28; d_call: NA; clone_size: NA; j_call: TRBJ2-3
cdr3_aa: CASSALGGAREGYTF; cdr3_nt: TGCGCCAGCAGTGCCCTCGGGGGAGCTAGAGAGGGCTACACCTTC; v_call: TRBV10-2; d_call: NA; clone_size: NA; j_call: TRBJ1-2
cdr3_aa: CASRNIIDGYTF; cdr3_nt: TGTGCCAGCAGGAATATTATAGATGGCTACACCTTC; v_call: TRBV9; d_call: NA; clone_size: NA; j_call: TRBJ1-2
cdr3_aa: CASSLGDTSLASPLHF; cdr3_nt: TGCGCCAGCAGCTTGGGGGACACCTCTCTGGCTTCACCCCTCCACTTT; v_call: TRBV5-1; d_call: NA; clone_size: NA; j_call: TRBJ1-6
cdr3_aa: CASSEDMGQPQHF; cdr3_nt: TGTGCCAGCAGCGAGGACATGGGACAGCCCCAGCATTTT; v_call: TRBV6-4; d_call: NA; clone_size: NA; j_call: TRBJ1-5
cdr3_aa: CASSQGFGVNEQFF; cdr3_nt: TGTGCCAGCAGCCAAGGGTTCGGGGTGAATGAGCAGTTCTTC; v_call: TRBV4-2; d_call: NA; clone_size: once; j_call: TRBJ2-1
cdr3_aa: CASSPYGGAGGQETQYF; cdr3_nt: TGCGCCAGCAGCCCCTACGGAGGAGCGGGGGGCCAGGAGACCCAGTACTTC; v_call: TRBV5-1; d_call: TRBD2; clone_size: NA; j_call: TRBJ2-5
cdr3_aa: CASSLAGGNNQPQHF; cdr3_nt: TGCGCCAGCAGCTTAGCAGGGGGAAACAATCAGCCCCAGCATTTT; v_call: TRBV5-1; d_call: TRBD1; clone_size: NA; j_call: TRBJ1-5
cdr3_aa: CASSGTTGGTVGNQPQHF; cdr3_nt: TGCGCCAGCAGTGGCACGACAGGGGGCACCGTGGGCAATCAGCCCCAGCATTTT; v_call: TRBV10-1; d_call: TRBD1; clone_size: NA; j_call: TRBJ1-5
cdr3_aa: CASSSGLSGNTIYF; cdr3_nt: TGTGCCAGCAGTTCGGGACTTTCTGGAAACACCATATATTTT; v_call: TRBV6-5; d_call: NA; clone_size: NA; j_call: TRBJ1-3
cdr3_aa: CASSLGRGRQPQHF; cdr3_nt: TGTGCCAGCAGTTTAGGCAGGGGGCGTCAGCCCCAGCATTTT; v_call: TRBV27; d_call: TRBD1; clone_size: NA; j_call: TRBJ1-5
cdr3_aa: CASSLGGLSNQPQHF; cdr3_nt: TGTGCCAGCAGCCTAGGGGGCCTTAGCAATCAGCCCCAGCATTTT; v_call: TRBV5-6; d_call: TRBD1; clone_size: NA; j_call: TRBJ1-5
cdr3_aa: CASSLGWGLAGNNEQFF; cdr3_nt: TGTGCCAGCAGCTTAGGCTGGGGACTAGCGGGGAACAATGAGCAGTTCTTC; v_call: TRBV13; d_call: TRBD2; clone_size: few; j_call: TRBJ2-1
cdr3_aa: CATSGAANYGYTF; cdr3_nt: TGTGCCACCAGTGGGGCAGCCAACTATGGCTACACCTTC; v_call: TRBV24-1; d_call: NA; clone_size: few; j_call: TRBJ1-2
cdr3_aa: CASSRIQGRNTEAFF; cdr3_nt: TGTGCCAGCAGTCGGATACAGGGGAGGAACACTGAAGCTTTCTTT; v_call: TRBV6-5; d_call: TRBD1; clone_size: NA; j_call: TRBJ1-1
cdr3_aa: CASRPQGNNEQFF; cdr3_nt: TGTGCCAGCAGGCCCCAGGGGAACAATGAGCAGTTCTTC; v_call: TRBV2; d_call: NA; clone_size: NA; j_call: TRBJ2-1
cdr3_aa: CASSSYLPDTGMTGELFF; cdr3_nt: TGTGCCAGCAGCTCCTACCTTCCAGACACCGGAATGACCGGGGAGCTGTTTTTT; v_call: TRBV11-2; d_call: NA; clone_size: once; j_call: TRBJ2-2
cdr3_aa: CASSFDSRLLIRTNYGYTF; cdr3_nt: TGTGCCAGCAGTTTCGACAGTAGGTTACTAATTCGGACTAACTATGGCTACACCTTC; v_call: TRBV28; d_call: NA; clone_size: NA; j_call: TRBJ1-2
cdr3_aa: CASTGTGDQPQHF; cdr3_nt: TGTGCCAGTACGGGGACAGGGGATCAGCCCCAGCATTTT; v_call: TRBV2; d_call: TRBD1; clone_size: NA; j_call: TRBJ1-5
cdr3_aa: CASSPGTSQAFF; cdr3_nt: TGTGCCAGCAGTCCGGGGACATCCCAAGCTTTCTTT; v_call: TRBV27; d_call: NA; clone_size: NA; j_call: TRBJ1-1
cdr3_aa: CASSERLTAFGNIQYF; cdr3_nt: TGTGCCAGCAGTGAACGGCTGACAGCCTTTGGAAACATTCAGTACTTC; v_call: TRBV6-1; d_call: NA; clone_size: NA; j_call: TRBJ2-4
cdr3_aa: CASSSQGVQETQYF; cdr3_nt: TGTGCCAGCAGCTCACAGGGAGTTCAAGAGACCCAGTACTTC; v_call: TRBV7-8; d_call: NA; clone_size: NA; j_call: TRBJ2-5
cdr3_aa: CATSREQGNYNEQFF; cdr3_nt: TGTGCCACCAGCAGAGAACAGGGAAACTACAATGAGCAGTTCTTC; v_call: TRBV15; d_call: NA; clone_size: NA; j_call: TRBJ2-1
cdr3_aa: CASSLLGGDNKAFF; cdr3_nt: TGTGCCAGCAGCCTGTTAGGGGGCGACAATAAAGCTTTCTTT; v_call: TRBV7-3; d_call: TRBD1; clone_size: NA; j_call: TRBJ1-1
cdr3_aa: CASKGDYSYNSPLHF; cdr3_nt: TGTGCCAGCAAGGGGGATTACTCCTATAATTCACCCCTCCACTTT; v_call: TRBV2; d_call: NA; clone_size: NA; j_call: TRBJ1-6
cdr3_aa: CSARQGMIGRAEAFF; cdr3_nt: TGCAGCGCACGACAGGGGATGATTGGAAGGGCTGAAGCTTTCTTT; v_call: TRBV29-1; d_call: TRBD1; clone_size: NA; j_call: TRBJ1-1
cdr3_aa: CASSRPTTGRTDEKLFF; cdr3_nt: TGTGCCAGCAGCCGCCCAACCACAGGGCGTACAGATGAAAAACTGTTTTTT; v_call: TRBV5-8; d_call: NA; clone_size: NA; j_call: TRBJ1-4
cdr3_aa: CASSPPGSTGNTIYF; cdr3_nt: TGTGCCAGCAGCCCCCCCGGGAGCACTGGAAACACCATATATTTT; v_call: TRBV28; d_call: NA; clone_size: NA; j_call: TRBJ1-3
cdr3_aa: CASRLAASNQPQHF; cdr3_nt: TGTGCCAGCCGCTTGGCAGCGAGCAATCAGCCCCAGCATTTT; v_call: TRBV27; d_call: NA; clone_size: NA; j_call: TRBJ1-5
cdr3_aa: CAWSSGLSPWGEKLFF; cdr3_nt: TGTGCCTGGAGTTCGGGACTTTCCCCTTGGGGTGAAAAACTGTTTTTT; v_call: TRBV30; d_call: NA; clone_size: NA; j_call: TRBJ1-4
cdr3_aa: CASSPREGLFYGYTF; cdr3_nt: TGCGCCAGCAGCCCTAGGGAGGGGCTCTTCTATGGCTACACCTTC; v_call: TRBV5-1; d_call: NA; clone_size: once; j_call: TRBJ1-2
cdr3_aa: CASSLAETNSPLHF; cdr3_nt: TGTGCCAGCAGCTTAGCGGAGACTAATTCACCCCTCCACTTT; v_call: TRBV7-8; d_call: NA; clone_size: NA; j_call: TRBJ1-6
cdr3_aa: CASSRLPGSPLHF; cdr3_nt: TGTGCCAGCAGCCGCTTGCCGGGTTCACCCCTCCACTTT; v_call: TRBV4-2; d_call: NA; clone_size: NA; j_call: TRBJ1-6
cdr3_aa: CASSEPGHPLVTQHF; cdr3_nt: TGTGCCAGCAGTGAACCCGGACACCCATTGGTAACCCAGCATTTT; v_call: TRBV6-1; d_call: NA; clone_size: NA; j_call: TRBJ1-5
cdr3_aa: CASCRAAGGGTEAFF; cdr3_nt: TGTGCCAGCTGCAGGGCCGCAGGGGGCGGGACTGAAGCTTTCTTT; v_call: TRBV2; d_call: TRBD1; clone_size: NA; j_call: TRBJ1-1
cdr3_aa: CASSLSQGARTEAFF; cdr3_nt: TGTGCCAGCAGTTTATCGCAGGGGGCGAGGACTGAAGCTTTCTTT; v_call: TRBV27; d_call: TRBD1; clone_size: NA; j_call: TRBJ1-1
cdr3_aa: CSVVDFEQGGMNTEAFF; cdr3_nt: TGCAGCGTTGTTGACTTCGAGCAGGGTGGGATGAACACTGAAGCTTTCTTT; v_call: TRBV29-1; d_call: NA; clone_size: NA; j_call: TRBJ1-1
cdr3_aa: CASSQTVSTGGPSDTQYF; cdr3_nt: TGTGCCAGCAGCCAGACGGTTTCAACGGGGGGGCCATCAGATACGCAGTATTTT; v_call: TRBV4-2; d_call: TRBD2; clone_size: NA; j_call: TRBJ2-3